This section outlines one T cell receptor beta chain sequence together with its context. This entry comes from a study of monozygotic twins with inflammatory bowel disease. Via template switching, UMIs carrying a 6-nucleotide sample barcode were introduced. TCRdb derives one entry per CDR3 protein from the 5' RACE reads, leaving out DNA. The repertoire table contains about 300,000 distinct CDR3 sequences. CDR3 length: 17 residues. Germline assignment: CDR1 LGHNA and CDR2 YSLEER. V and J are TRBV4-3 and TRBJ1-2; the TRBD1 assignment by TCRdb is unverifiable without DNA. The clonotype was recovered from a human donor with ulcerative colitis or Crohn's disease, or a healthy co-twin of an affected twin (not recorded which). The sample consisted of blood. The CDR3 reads CASSHGHRFPYGYGYTF.